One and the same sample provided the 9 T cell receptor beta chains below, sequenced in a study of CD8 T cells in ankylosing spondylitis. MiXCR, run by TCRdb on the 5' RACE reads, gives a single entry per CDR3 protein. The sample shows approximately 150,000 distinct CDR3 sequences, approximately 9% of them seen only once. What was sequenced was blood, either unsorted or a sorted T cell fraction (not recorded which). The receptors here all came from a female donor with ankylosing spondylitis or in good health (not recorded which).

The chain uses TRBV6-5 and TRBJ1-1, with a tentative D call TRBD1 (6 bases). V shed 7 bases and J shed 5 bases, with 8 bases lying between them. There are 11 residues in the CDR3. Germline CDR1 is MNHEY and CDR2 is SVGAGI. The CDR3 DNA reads TGTGCCAGCACACAGGGTACTGAAGCTTTCTTT. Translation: CASTQGTEAFF.

The CDR3 reads CASRYHIAGERTDTQYF. The CDR3 DNA is TGTGCCAGCAGGTACCATATAGCGGGAGAGAGGACAGATACGCAGTATTTT. The J gene is TRBJ2-3, the V gene TRBV6-6; 9 bases are shared with TRBD2. Per germline, CDR1 MNHNY and CDR2 SVGAGI (reference sequence). J was trimmed by 3 bases and V by 6 bases; bases with no gene match: 13. The CDR3 is 17 amino acids.

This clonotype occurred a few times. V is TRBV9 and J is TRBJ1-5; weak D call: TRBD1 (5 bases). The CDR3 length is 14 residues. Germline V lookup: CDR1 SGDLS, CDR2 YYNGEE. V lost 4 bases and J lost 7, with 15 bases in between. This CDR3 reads CASSPAGGGQPQHF. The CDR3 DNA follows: TGTGCCAGCAGCCCAGCGGGGGGTGGCCAGCCCCAGCATTTT.

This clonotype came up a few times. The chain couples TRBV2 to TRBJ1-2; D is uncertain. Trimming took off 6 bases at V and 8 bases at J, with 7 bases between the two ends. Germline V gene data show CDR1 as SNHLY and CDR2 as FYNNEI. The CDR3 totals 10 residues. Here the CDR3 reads CASRAWGYTF. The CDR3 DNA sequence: TGTGCCAGCAGGGCCTGGGGCTACACCTTC.

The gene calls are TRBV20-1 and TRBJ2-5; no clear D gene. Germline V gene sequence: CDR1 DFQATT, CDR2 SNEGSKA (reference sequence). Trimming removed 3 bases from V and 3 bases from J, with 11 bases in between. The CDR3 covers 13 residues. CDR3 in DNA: TGCAGTGCTAGGACATGGACCAAAGAGACCCAGTACTTC. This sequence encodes CSARTWTKETQYF.

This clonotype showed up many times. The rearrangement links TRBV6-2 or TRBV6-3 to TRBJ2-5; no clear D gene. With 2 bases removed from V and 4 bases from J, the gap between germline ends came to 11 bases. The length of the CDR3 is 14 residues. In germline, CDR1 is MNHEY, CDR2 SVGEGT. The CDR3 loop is CASSYGLDGETQYF. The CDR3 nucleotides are TGTGCCAGCAGTTACGGTCTAGACGGAGAGACCCAGTACTTC.

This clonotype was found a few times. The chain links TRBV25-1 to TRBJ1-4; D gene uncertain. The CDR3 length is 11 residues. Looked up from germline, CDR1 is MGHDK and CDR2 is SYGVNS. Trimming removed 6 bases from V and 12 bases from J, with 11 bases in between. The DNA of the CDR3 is TGTGCCAGCAGGGCGTCTGGGGAACTGTTTTTT. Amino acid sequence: CASRASGELFF.

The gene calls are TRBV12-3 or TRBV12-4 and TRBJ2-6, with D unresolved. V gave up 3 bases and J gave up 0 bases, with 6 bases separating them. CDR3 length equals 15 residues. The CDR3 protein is CASSLRHSGANVLTF. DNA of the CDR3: TGTGCCAGCAGTTTGCGTCACTCTGGGGCCAACGTCCTGACTTTC.

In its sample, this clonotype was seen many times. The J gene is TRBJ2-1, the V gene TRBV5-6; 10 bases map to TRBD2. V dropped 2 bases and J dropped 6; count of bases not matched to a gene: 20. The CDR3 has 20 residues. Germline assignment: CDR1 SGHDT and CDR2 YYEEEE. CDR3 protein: CASSFFHRTTGTSEGNEQFF. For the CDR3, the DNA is TGTGCCAGCAGCTTCTTCCATCGGACTACTGGGACTAGCGAGGGCAATGAGCAGTTCTTC.